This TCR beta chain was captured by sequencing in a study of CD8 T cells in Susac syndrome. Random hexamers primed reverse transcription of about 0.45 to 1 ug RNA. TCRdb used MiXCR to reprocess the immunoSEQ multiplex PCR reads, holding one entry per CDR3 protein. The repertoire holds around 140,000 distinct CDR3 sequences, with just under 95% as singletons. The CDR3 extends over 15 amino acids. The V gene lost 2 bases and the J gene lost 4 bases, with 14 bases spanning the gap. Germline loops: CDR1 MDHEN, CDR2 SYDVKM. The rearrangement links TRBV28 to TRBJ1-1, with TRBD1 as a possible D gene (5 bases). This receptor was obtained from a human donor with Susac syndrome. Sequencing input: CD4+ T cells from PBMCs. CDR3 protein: CASSLMAGMSTEAFF. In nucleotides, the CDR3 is TGTGCCAGCAGTTTAATGGCAGGGATGAGCACTGAAGCTTTCTTT.